This TCR beta chain originates from a study of blood T cell repertoires in COVID-19. Overall study: The samples span acute and convalescent COVID-19 from the United States, Italy and Spain.

Germline CDR1 SGHTA, CDR2 FQGNSA. The length of the CDR3 is 15 residues. J gave up 2 bases and V 6 bases, and 3 bases lay outside the gene matches. Authors' methods: Amplification with reference gene primers provided the estimates of nucleated cell counts. The data were produced by immunoSEQ multiplex PCR, yet TCRdb's version contains in-frame clones alone and is incomplete. V, J and clone size are those of that table, while D and trimming were read from the DNA. The table shows around 270,000 clones, with roughly four fifths occurring only once. Enrolled during active infection, Seattle patients were then followed longitudinally.

Sequencing used peripheral blood. The J gene is TRBJ2-7, the V gene TRBV7-2; TRBD2 matches 14 bases. The source of this sequence is a person aged 70 to 85 with COVID-19, enrolled during active disease. CDR3 residues: CASRPGLAGAYEQYF. DNA of the CDR3: TGTGCCAGCAGGCCGGGACTAGCGGGAGCCTACGAGCAGTACTTC. Filled out from reference TRBV7-2 and TRBJ2-7, the complete variable domain reads GAGVSQSPSNKVTEKGKDVELRCDPISGHTALYWYRQSLGQGLEFLIYFQGNSAPDKSGLPSDRFSAERTGGSVSTLTIQRTQQEDSAVYLCASRPGLAGAYEQYFGPGTRLTVT.